The rows below give T cell receptor beta chains drawn from one sample of a study of OX40 agonist ivuxolimab in advanced cancers. TCRdb's copy holds only in-frame clones and misses some; the assay was immunoSEQ multiplex PCR. The sample holds around 76,000 clones, roughly 94% seen once. The sequences come from CD4+ or CD8+ T cells sorted from blood, collected in a trial of the OX40 agonist ivuxolimab. The receptors here all came from an adult with an advanced solid tumor such as melanoma, head and neck, liver or kidney cancer. CDR3s include the opening cysteine and the closing phenylalanine or tryptophan. Each record gives: J gene, D gene, V gene, clone size, CDR3 protein, CDR3 DNA. D genes are given only for firm matches. Some rows have no size entry. The others give once, few or many, or a class for an expanded clone.

TRBJ2-1	TRBD2	TRBV6-5	-	CASSYSTSGNEQFF	TGTGCCAGCAGTTACTCAACTAGCGGCAATGAGCAGTTCTTC
TRBJ2-7	-	TRBV6-5	-	CASSSDGDEQYF	TGTGCCAGCAGTTCGGACGGGGACGAGCAGTACTTC
TRBJ2-4	TRBD1	TRBV5-6	-	CASSLVDRAKNIQYF	TGTGCCAGCAGCTTGGTGGACAGGGCCAAAAACATTCAGTACTTC
TRBJ2-1	TRBD1	TRBV6-5	-	CASSYSGQIDEQFF	TGTGCCAGCAGTTACTCGGGACAGATCGATGAGCAGTTCTTC
TRBJ2-7	-	TRBV28	-	CASSSGARRSYEQYF	TGTGCCAGCAGTTCCGGGGCGCGGCGCTCCTACGAGCAGTACTTC
TRBJ2-1	TRBD2	TRBV27	once	CASSIAITFVGGNEQFF	TGTGCCAGCAGTATAGCGATTACCTTCGTGGGGGGGAATGAGCAGTTCTTC
TRBJ1-1	-	TRBV9	-	CASSTTGRNTEAFF	TGTGCCAGCAGCACTACCGGGCGGAACACTGAAGCTTTCTTT
TRBJ1-5	TRBD1	TRBV7-6	-	CASSAADRWDQPQHF	TGTGCCAGCAGCGCAGCGGACAGGTGGGATCAGCCCCAGCATTTT
TRBJ1-1	-	TRBV4-1	-	CASRLTLGTEAFF	TGCGCCAGCCGCCTCACCCTTGGGACTGAAGCTTTCTTT
TRBJ2-7	TRBD2	TRBV5-4	-	CASSWGGRDSYEQYF	TGTGCCAGCAGCTGGGGCGGGAGAGACTCCTACGAGCAGTACTTC
TRBJ2-5	-	TRBV11-1	-	CASSLARTAGTQYF	TGTGCCAGCAGCTTAGCGCGGACAGCAGGGACCCAGTACTTC
TRBJ1-1	-	TRBV4-3	-	CASSQVSRGAKDTEAFF	TGCGCCAGCAGCCAAGTCTCACGGGGGGCGAAGGACACTGAAGCTTTCTTT
TRBJ2-7	-	TRBV7-9	once	CASSLVSYEQYF	TGTGCCAGCAGCTTGGTATCCTACGAGCAGTACTTC
TRBJ1-4	TRBD1	TRBV19	-	CASATGDEKLFF	TGTGCCAGTGCGACAGGGGATGAAAAACTGTTTTTT
TRBJ2-7	TRBD2	TRBV7-3	-	CASSLGGRGRINEQYF	TGTGCCAGCAGCTTAGGGGGTCGCGGGAGGATCAACGAGCAGTACTTC
TRBJ1-2	TRBD1	TRBV6-5	few	CASSYGRGRHNYGYTF	TGTGCCAGCAGTTACGGCAGGGGGCGTCATAACTATGGCTACACCTTC
TRBJ1-2	-	TRBV9	-	CASSVEAGGYTF	TGTGCCAGCAGCGTAGAGGCCGGAGGCTACACCTTC